Described below is a single T cell receptor (beta chain) sequence and its context. No cognate antigen has been identified for it. One base away there is no much larger clone; base qualities are not given. This sample was taken from a study of cytomegalovirus exposure and HLA in healthy donors (dated by TCRdb to the late 2010s). Study-level background: An earlier analysis of a few hundred of the donors reported 250 to 350 Gb of sequence data and 95 million to 120 million unique TCR beta sequences obtained from about 200 million T cells. The genetic ancestry cluster associated with self-reported Caucasian donors included 65% to 90% of the roughly 380 genotyped donors. Roughly 5 DR-DQ haplotypes were handled as single units for association and clustering, since linkage in the cohort was strong. All discovery cohort repertoires had been generated on a single sequencing platform. The study aimed to test whether cataloging public T cell receptors could reveal signatures of past pathogen exposure. Alongside the repertoire data, information on donor age, sex, ethnicity and CMV serostatus was compiled. The number of donors typed differed by locus, with roughly 629-640 for A, B, C, DRB1 and DQB1, around 560 for DQA1, about 610 for DPA1, and around 430 for DPB1. A later analysis re-examined previously published TCR beta repertoires from just over 650 donors and added high-resolution HLA genotyping to investigate patterns of TCR occurrence. HLA typing covered class I and class II loci at four-digit resolution. Genome-wide SNP genotypes for about 65% of the roughly 700 donors were used in a later genetic analysis, which treated that subset as a discovery cohort. Among a few hundred genotyped donors of the cohort, an average of about 240,000 unique TCR beta nucleotide sequences were sequenced per donor, around 20% of them non-productive. Approximately 310 gigabases of sequencing data and around 80 million unique TCR sequences made up an early release that covered around 640 HLA-typed donors. High-throughput TCR immunosequencing, statistical association of individual TCRs with disease status, and machine learning were combined to predict cytomegalovirus infection status. Using immunosequencing, the study profiled T cell repertoires from approximately 700 subjects and related those repertoires to cytomegalovirus serostatus. An earlier analysis of 587 of the donors used high-throughput TCR beta sequencing to judge whether each TCR beta V gene segment behaved as functional or pseudogenic. Along with the roughly 610-subject first cohort, a separate validation cohort of over 90 different subjects was used. Rather than using new phenotypic data, the later analysis identified candidate immune exposures from TCR beta sequences and from how often those sequences occurred across donors. Broader findings and caveats from the paper: According to a later analysis, parvovirus B19, influenza, CMV and Epstein-Barr virus appeared linked to several top co-occurrence clusters. Some IMGT-functional V segments, including TRBV6-2 and TRBV6-3, could not be distinguished by the 87-base-pair reads and were therefore excluded. Because HLA typing was missing for some donors at each locus, association tests included only the typed subset. When HLA alleles, especially DR and DQ, strongly co-occurred, attributing TCR associations to individual alleles was difficult. The study gave a list of 150 to 200 TCR beta chains associated with cytomegalovirus. Linkage disequilibrium might explain the correlated functional status among segregating V segments, but an unknown experimental factor could not be ruled out. The sequencing pipeline was judged likely to have produced a cluster of highly shared sequence variants as a technical artifact. A few of the identified cytomegalovirus-associated TCR beta chains were confirmed in vitro to be specific for cytomegalovirus antigens. In this cohort, only TCR beta chains were sequenced, and detectable features were limited by the absence of alpha or paired-chain data. It was suggested by the authors that the approach could potentially be generalized to other disease states and immunological phenotypes. A later genetic analysis associated a missense DCLRE1C variant with V-gene and J-gene trimming of TCR beta chains, and an independent cohort replicated the association. Compared with equally common non-associated chains, HLA-associated TCR beta chains in a later analysis were more clonally expanded and had lower generation probabilities. For the cohort, immune exposure information was limited to CMV serostatus. According to a later genetic analysis, donors in an Asian-associated ancestry cluster had fewer N-insertions in productive TCRs than the roughly 670-donor mean. The presence/absence analyses assumed that sequencing depth was roughly uniform across donors, and that assumption may not be true. Most TCR sequences were seen in very few donors, while some public TCRs were found in many individuals. A later analysis associated around 16,000 TCR beta sequences with specific HLA alleles at a false discovery rate of 0.05. An earlier analysis of approximately 500 of the donors showed that most TCR beta V segments appeared in productive rearrangements either about 87% or about 30% of the time, which broadly matched IMGT annotations. A further reported finding was that TCR beta sequences accurately predicted the HLA-A and HLA-B alleles for most subjects in the first cohort. Cytomegalovirus status was reported to be diagnosed by the classifier with high specificity and sensitivity in both the original and validation cohorts. In a later analysis, the rate of TCR association differed among HLA loci, with DRB1 alleles having the most associated TCRs and HLA-C alleles having the fewest. In a later analysis, most CMV-associated TCR beta chains were found to appear HLA-restricted, with HLA associations seemingly driven largely by CMV exposure. The earlier analysis of 587 of the donors excluded around 17 rarely observed V segments, including chromosome 9 orphons, because counts were too low.

Inclusive of the bounding cysteine and phenylalanine, the CDR3 is 15 residues long. Only the CDR3 portion is preserved as DNA: 45 bases, with reading frame beginning at the first base. In the germline V gene, CDR1 corresponds to MNHNS and CDR2 to SASEGT. Ends trimmed: V by 3 bases, J by 0 bases; bases unmatched to a gene: 3. The cohort was made up of roughly 670 healthy bone marrow donors. Cohort members were all nominally healthy when sampled, although unrecorded immune exposures were likely present. The donor tested CMV seronegative, placing the donor among the 350 or so seronegative members of the cohort. Each donor provided a peripheral blood sample, and peripheral blood mononuclear cells were used for TCR beta sequencing. The Qiagen DNeasy Blood Extraction Kit was used to extract genomic DNA from the blood cell samples. The library was obtained by the immunoSEQ multiplex PCR assay. The multiplex PCR relied on a mix of 60 forward primers for TCR Vbeta segments and 13 reverse primers for TCR Jbeta segments. The CDR3 region of rearranged TCR beta genes was amplified from genomic DNA with a multiplex PCR assay. The amplified TCR beta libraries were sequenced on the Illumina HiSeq System as 87-base-pair reads. As for how the authors treated the data: In a later analysis, about 80 million unique TCR beta chains were counted across the roughly 670 repertoires, and some 10 million of these chains were shared by at least two donors. To remove PCR and sequencing errors, raw reads were error-corrected and collapsed into unique sequences using a nearest-neighbor algorithm that merged closely related sequences. To assign V, D and J gene segments, CDR3 sequences were aligned to IMGT reference sequences. Each retained sequence needed at least a six-nucleotide match to both a V gene segment and a J gene segment. Rearrangements were classified as productive when the CDR3 lacked stop codons and remained in frame with V and J, and all other rearrangements were classified as non-productive. CDR3 was defined according to IMGT convention as the region running from the second conserved V-encoded cysteine to the conserved J-encoded phenylalanine. Sequences without an unambiguous match to a single V gene segment were excluded from the earlier analysis of approximately 560 of the donors. In an earlier analysis of more than 500 of the donors, a V segment was called functional when productive rearrangements were above 56.7%, and segregating when the standard deviation between donors exceeded 5%. A statistical classification framework was built to diagnose cytomegalovirus status from the catalog of TCR beta chain sequences. A later analysis assigned V and J genes by comparing TCR nucleotide sequences with IMGT/GENE-DB human TR gene sequences. A later analysis assigned CDR3 sequences and most-parsimonious VDJ recombination scenarios with the TCRdist pipeline. In a later analysis, each TCR beta chain was defined by its CDR3 amino acid sequence together with its V-gene family, and reads lacking a unique V-gene family were excluded. As a way to deal with suspected cross-contamination and a sequencing artifact, a later analysis dropped approximately 590 nucleotide sequences that were highly shared and had low generation probability. For each public chain, a later analysis derived a clonal expansion index from normalized ranks of inferred template counts within each repertoire. A later analysis computed generation probabilities with a VDJ recombination model fitted to out-of-frame rearrangements, and checked the results against IGoR. A later analysis scored TCR-TCR, TCR-HLA and TCR-CMV co-occurrence with hypergeometric tests, applying a repertoire-size bias correction to TCR pairs. A later analysis estimated false discovery rates by permuting HLA or CMV assignments 20 times. In a later analysis, co-occurring TCRs were grouped using DBSCAN, with TCRdist sequence similarity added in when clustering inside HLA-allele-positive subsets. For co-occurrence clustering, repertoires with fewer than 30,000 or more than 120,000 public chains were excluded, along with a handful of repertoires with anomalous nucleotide sharing. Entries here come from immuneACCESS through TCRdb and include only in-frame sequences with V and J called. Some clones fail to appear in such tables; in the studies checked, an unresolved V gene covers under half of the shortfall, and the cause of the remainder is unknown. The V and J calls and the clone size are those of that table, but D and trimming were determined from the DNA. This sample gives 150,000 to 200,000 clones in total; 80% of them show up just once. 13% to 15% of the sample is in the top ten clones.

This receptor was identified in a woman aged 40 to 55 in good health and CMV-seronegative. The sequence is built from TRBV6-1 and TRBJ1-2; 8 bases in the junction line up with TRBD1. Sequencing used PBMCs. DNA sequence: TGTGCCAGCAGTGAGCAGGGGGCTGCTAACTATGGCTACACCTTC. Its translation reads: CASSEQGAANYGYTF.